The rows below give T cell receptor beta chains drawn from one sample of a study of T cells in Graves' hyperthyroidism and ophthalmopathy. TCRdb used MiXCR to reprocess the multiplex PCR reads, holding one entry per CDR3 protein. Here the sample spans 530,000 or so distinct CDR3 sequences, 17% being singletons. The sequenced sample consisted of blood. These receptors all come from a woman aged 18-29 years with Graves' ophthalmopathy. Each CDR3 is given without its conserved first and last residue. Fields, in order: clone size, J gene, V gene, CDR3 protein. Rows may omit the clone size; those that give it use once, few, many or a size class.

NA,TRBJ2-5,TRBV2,ASSDPGQGAEY
few,TRBJ1-2,TRBV28,ASSFRGRNGYT
many,TRBJ1-1,TRBV12-3/TRBV12-4,ASSFGGGTEAF
many,TRBJ2-7,TRBV18,ASSRQGAYEQY
many,TRBJ1-3,TRBV18,ASSPPVASLGNTIY
many,TRBJ2-7,TRBV12-3/TRBV12-4,ASSPPMAYEQY
many,TRBJ2-1,TRBV7-9,ASSLSGRVGNEQF
NA,TRBJ1-5,TRBV2,ASSEEQGGQPQH
NA,TRBJ2-1,TRBV6-1,ASSQSGAHNEQF
once,TRBJ2-3,TRBV12-3/TRBV12-4,ASTAALGTKSTDTQY
few,TRBJ2-1,TRBV19,ASSIGTGTSGSNEQF
few,TRBJ2-1,TRBV9,ASSVAPSGGNNEQF
few,TRBJ2-7,TRBV30,AWEAGQGTYEQY
NA,TRBJ2-7,TRBV20-1,SARAAPRTSGGVGYEQY
NA,TRBJ2-7,TRBV7-2,ASSFDQIYEQY
many,TRBJ1-5,TRBV6-5,ASSSQGRFSNQPQH
many,TRBJ1-1,TRBV2,ASTSTNTEAF
many,TRBJ2-1,TRBV28,ASSPGSHEQF
few,TRBJ1-1,TRBV10-2,ASRDRGTNTEAF
many,TRBJ2-5,TRBV20-1,SAVTGGAETQY